Sequencing of this TCR beta chain was carried out in a study of siplizumab effects on memory and regulatory T cells. Notes on the study in general: Alloreactive clones mapping to unstimulated subsets formed only a minor fraction. Naive or memory phenotype assignment was not possible for roughly 75-96% of proliferating CD4+ or CD8+ clones. A major contribution to the alloresponse seemed to be made by naive T cells, which seemed more diverse than memory cells. Proliferating siplizumab-culture Treg suppressive function went unconfirmed.

CDR3 size: 11 residues. The germline V gene has CDR1 MNHNS and CDR2 SASEGT. Between the trimmed V and J ends, which lost 6 bases and 2 bases, there was a span of 4 bases. Generated by immunoSEQ multiplex PCR, the TCRdb table keeps only in-frame clones and is missing some. The sample lists some 100,000 clones; 80% to 95% were seen once. Comments on this clone: No antigen is known for it. Other nucleotide sequences in the sample specify the same CDR3.

The chain uses TRBV6-1 and TRBJ2-5; D gene unclear. Specimen: CD4+ T cells sorted from blood. This clonotype originated in a human donor in good health. Some clones in this sample may be carry-over from other donors' samples. The DNA for the CDR3 is TGTGCCAGCAGGGGGCAAGAGACCCAGTACTTC. Amino acid sequence: CASRGQETQYF.